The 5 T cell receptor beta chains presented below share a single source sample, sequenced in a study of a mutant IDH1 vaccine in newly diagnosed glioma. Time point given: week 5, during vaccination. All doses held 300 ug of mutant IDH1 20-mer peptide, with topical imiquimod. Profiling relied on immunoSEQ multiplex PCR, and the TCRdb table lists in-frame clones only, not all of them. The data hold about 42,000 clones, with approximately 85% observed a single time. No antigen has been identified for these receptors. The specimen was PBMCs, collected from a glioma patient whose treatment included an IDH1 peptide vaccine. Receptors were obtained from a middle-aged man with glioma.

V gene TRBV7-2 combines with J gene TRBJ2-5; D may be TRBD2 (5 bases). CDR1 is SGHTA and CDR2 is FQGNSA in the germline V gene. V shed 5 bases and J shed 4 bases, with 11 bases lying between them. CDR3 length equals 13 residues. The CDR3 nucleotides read TGTGCCAGCAGCCGGACTTTTTCAGAGACCCAGTACTTC. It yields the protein CASSRTFSETQYF.

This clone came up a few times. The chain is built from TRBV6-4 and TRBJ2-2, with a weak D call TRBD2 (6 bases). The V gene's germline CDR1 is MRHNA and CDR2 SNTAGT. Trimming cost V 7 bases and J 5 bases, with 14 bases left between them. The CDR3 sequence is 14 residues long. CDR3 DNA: TGTGCCAGCACGAAGCGGGCGGGGACCGGGGAGCTGTTTTTT. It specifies CASTKRAGTGELFF.

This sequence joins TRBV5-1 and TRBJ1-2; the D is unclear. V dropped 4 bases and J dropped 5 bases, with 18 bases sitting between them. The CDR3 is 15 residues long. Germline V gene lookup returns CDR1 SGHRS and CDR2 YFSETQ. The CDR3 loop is CASSTGGRMGYGYTF. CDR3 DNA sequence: TGCGCCAGCAGCACGGGCGGCAGGATGGGATATGGCTACACCTTC.

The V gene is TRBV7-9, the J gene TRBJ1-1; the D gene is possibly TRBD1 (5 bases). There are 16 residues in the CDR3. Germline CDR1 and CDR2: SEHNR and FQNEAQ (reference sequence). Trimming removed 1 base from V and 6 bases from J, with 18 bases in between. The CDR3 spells CASSLGLGRLAAEAFF. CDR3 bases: TGTGCCAGCAGCTTAGGATTGGGACGGCTAGCGGCTGAAGCTTTCTTT.

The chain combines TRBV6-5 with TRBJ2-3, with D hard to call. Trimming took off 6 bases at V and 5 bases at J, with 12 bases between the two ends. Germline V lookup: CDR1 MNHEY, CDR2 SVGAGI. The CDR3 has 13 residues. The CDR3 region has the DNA TGTGCCAGCAGGGGGTCCCACGGAGATACGCAGTATTTT. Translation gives CASRGSHGDTQYF.